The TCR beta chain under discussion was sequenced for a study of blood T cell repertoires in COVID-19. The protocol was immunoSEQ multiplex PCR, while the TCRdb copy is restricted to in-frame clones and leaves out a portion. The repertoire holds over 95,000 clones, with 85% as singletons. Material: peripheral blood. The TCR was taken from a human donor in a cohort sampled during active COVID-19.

The chain's CDR3 is CATTTQGEAFF. In DNA, the CDR3 is TGTGCCACCACCACGCAGGGGGAAGCTTTCTTT. The chain couples TRBV6-5 to TRBJ1-1; tentative D call: TRBD1 (6 bases). CDR1 is MNHEY and CDR2 is SVGAGI in the germline V gene. Trimming stripped 10 bases from V and 8 bases from J, with 14 bases between. CDR3 length: 11 residues.